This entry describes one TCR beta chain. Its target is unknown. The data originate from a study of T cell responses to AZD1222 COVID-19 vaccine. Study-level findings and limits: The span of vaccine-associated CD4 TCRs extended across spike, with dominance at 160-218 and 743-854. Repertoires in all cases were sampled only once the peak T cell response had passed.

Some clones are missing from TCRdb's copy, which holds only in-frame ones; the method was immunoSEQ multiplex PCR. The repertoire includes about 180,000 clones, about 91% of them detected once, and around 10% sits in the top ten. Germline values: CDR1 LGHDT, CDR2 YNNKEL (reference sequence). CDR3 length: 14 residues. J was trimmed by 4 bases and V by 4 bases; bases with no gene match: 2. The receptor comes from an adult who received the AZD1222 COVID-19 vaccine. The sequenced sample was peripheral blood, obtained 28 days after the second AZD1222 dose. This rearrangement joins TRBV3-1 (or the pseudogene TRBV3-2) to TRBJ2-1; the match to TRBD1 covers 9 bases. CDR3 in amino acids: CASSPTGGYNEQFF. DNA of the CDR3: TGTGCCAGCAGCCCGACAGGGGGGTACAATGAGCAGTTCTTC.